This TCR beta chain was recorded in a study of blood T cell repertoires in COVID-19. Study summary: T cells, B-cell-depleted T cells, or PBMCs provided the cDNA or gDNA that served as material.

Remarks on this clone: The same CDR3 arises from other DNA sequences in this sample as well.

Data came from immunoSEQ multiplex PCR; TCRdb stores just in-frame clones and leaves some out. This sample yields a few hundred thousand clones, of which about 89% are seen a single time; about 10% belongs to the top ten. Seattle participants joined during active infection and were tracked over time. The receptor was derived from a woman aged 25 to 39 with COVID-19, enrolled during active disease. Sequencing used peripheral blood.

This CDR3 is CASSLTGLAYEQYF. The DNA of the CDR3 is TGTGCCAGCAGTTTGACCGGACTAGCCTACGAGCAGTACTTC. This chain links TRBV28 with TRBJ2-7; 7 nucleotides align to TRBD2. CDR3 length: 14 amino acids. Trimming removed 3 bases from V and 2 bases from J; junction bases left unmatched: 4. Germline CDR1 and CDR2: MDHEN and SYDVKM.